The TCR beta chain under discussion was sequenced for a study of cytomegalovirus exposure and HLA in healthy donors. The V and J ends lost 1 base and 1 base respectively, with 6 bases between them. The CDR3 has 14 amino acids. Germline lookup yields CDR1 LNHDA and CDR2 SQIVND (reference sequence). 13 Jbeta primers and 60 Vbeta primers were used for the PCR. Some clones are missing from TCRdb's copy, which holds only in-frame ones; the method was immunoSEQ multiplex PCR. The sample has about 76,000 clones, more than 70% seen once. The TCR comes from a male donor in good health and CMV-seropositive. The chain has TRBV19 and TRBJ2-3; D is possibly TRBD2 (6 bases). Sequenced material: PBMCs. The CDR3 DNA follows: TGTGCCAGTAGTATAGGGGGGGGCACAGATACGCAGTATTTT. It encodes CASSIGGGTDTQYF.